This T cell receptor (beta chain) originates from a study of blood T cell repertoires in COVID-19. This clone was picked up a small number of times. The CDR3 is 15 amino acids. Repertoires were generated with immunoSEQ multiplex PCR, while TCRdb's copy carries only in-frame clones and drops some. This sample has fewer than 300,000 clones, with approximately 86% found just once. The sample consisted of peripheral blood. The chain combines TRBV21-1 with TRBJ2-1; the D call of TRBD2 is as the table states it, not checked on the DNA. TRBV21-1 represents a pseudogene. The receptor comes from a woman aged 18-35 years with acute or convalescent COVID-19. Here the CDR3 reads CASSKDGGWYNEQFF. The CDR3 DNA follows: TGTGCCAGCAGCAAAGACGGGGGGTGGTACAATGAGCAGTTCTTC.